The 4 T cell receptor beta chains reported below all come from one sample, sequenced in a study of CXCR3-negative and CXCR3-positive naive CD8 T cells. Carrying UMI labels, the TRB cDNA libraries were prepared through 5' RACE. Reanalyzing the 5' RACE reads, TCRdb keeps one entry per CDR3 protein, without DNA. Recorded for this sample: about 39,000 distinct CDR3 sequences. The sample comprised naive CXCR3- CD8+ T cells from blood. Specified subset: CD45RO-CCR7+CD27+CD95- naive CD8+ T cells lacking CXCR3 (TNR3-). The receptors shown here come from a human donor in good health. Some clones in this sample may be carry-over from other donors' samples.

The V and J genes are TRBV4-3 and TRBJ1-5. Germline lookup yields CDR1 LGHNA and CDR2 YSLEER. The CDR3 contains 13 residues. CDR3: CASSRAENQPQHF.

J is TRBJ2-1 and V is TRBV10-3; without DNA, the TCRdb call of TRBD1 cannot be checked. Germline lookup yields CDR1 ENHRY and CDR2 SYGVKD. The CDR3 covers 15 residues. The CDR3 protein is CAISVGGTHYNEQFF.

V gene TRBV12-3 or TRBV12-4 combines with J gene TRBJ2-1; the TCRdb call, TRBD2, lacks DNA for checking. There are 13 residues in the CDR3. The CDR3 loop is CASSFGLYNEQFF.

The rearrangement uses TRBV7-9 and TRBJ2-7; TCRdb's D gene call, TRBD1, goes unchecked for lack of DNA. Germline CDR1 SEHNR, CDR2 FQNEAQ (reference sequence). This CDR3 comprises 14 residues. CDR3 sequence reads: CASTRGGQKYEQYF.